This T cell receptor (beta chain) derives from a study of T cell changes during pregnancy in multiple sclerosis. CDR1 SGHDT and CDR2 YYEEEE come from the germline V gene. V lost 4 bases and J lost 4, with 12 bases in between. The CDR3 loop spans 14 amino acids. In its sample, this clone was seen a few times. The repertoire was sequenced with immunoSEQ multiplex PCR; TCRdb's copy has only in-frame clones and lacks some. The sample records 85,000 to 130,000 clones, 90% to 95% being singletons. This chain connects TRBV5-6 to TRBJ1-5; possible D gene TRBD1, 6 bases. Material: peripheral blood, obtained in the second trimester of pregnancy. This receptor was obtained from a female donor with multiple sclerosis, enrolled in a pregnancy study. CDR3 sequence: CASSHGQTNQPQHF. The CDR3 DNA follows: TGTGCCAGCAGCCATGGACAGACTAATCAGCCCCAGCATTTT. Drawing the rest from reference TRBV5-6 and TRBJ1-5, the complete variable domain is DAGVTQSPTHLIKTRGQQVTLRCSPKSGHDTVSWYQQALGQGPQFIFQYYEEEERQRGNFPDRFSGHQFPNYSSELNVNALLLGDSALYLCASSHGQTNQPQHFGDGTRLSIL.